The 5 T cell receptor beta chains below all came from one sample that was sequenced in a study of shared clonotypes between healthy human individuals. Repertoires were generated with immunoSEQ multiplex PCR, while TCRdb's copy carries only in-frame clones and drops some. Of about 79,000 clones in the sample, about 64% were seen once. Material for sequencing was memory CD8+ T cells sorted from blood. Subset indicated: CD45RO+ cells pooled with CCR7-negative TemRA cells. The receptors shown here come from a man aged 25-40 years in good health.

The CDR3 coding sequence is TGTGCCAGCGGGGACAGGGGGATCTATGGCTACACCTTC. Residues: CASGDRGIYGYTF. V is TRBV6-1 and J is TRBJ1-2, with 11 bases fitting TRBD1. Germline V gene lookup returns CDR1 MNHNS and CDR2 SASEGT. After removal of 8 bases from V and 4 bases from J, the junction contained 3 bases not matched to a gene. CDR3 length: 13 amino acids.

The chain has TRBV7-9 and TRBJ1-4; 7 bases are shared with TRBD1. Germline V gene sequence: CDR1 SEHNR, CDR2 FQNEAQ (reference sequence). This CDR3 contains 16 residues. V shed 5 bases and J 4 bases; nucleotides not matched to a gene: 10. This CDR3 is CASSASRTGGNEKLFF. The CDR3 DNA follows: TGTGCCAGCAGCGCATCAAGGACAGGCGGTAATGAAAAACTGTTTTTT.

The chain is built from TRBV15 and TRBJ2-1, with 10 bases fitting TRBD2. The junction had 7 bases not matched to a gene; V was cut back by 4 bases and J by 7 bases. The CDR3 covers 15 residues. Germline V CDR1 and CDR2: LNHNV, YYDKDF (reference sequence). CDR3 protein: CATSIPGLARNEQFF. The DNA of the CDR3 is TGTGCCACCAGCATACCGGGACTAGCGAGGAATGAGCAGTTCTTC. The full variable domain, rest sourced from reference TRBV15 and TRBJ2-1, is DAMVIQNPRYQVTQFGKPVTLSCSQTLNHNVMYWYQQKSSQAPKLLFHYYDKDFNNEADTPDNFQSRRPNTSFCFLDIRSPGLGDTAMYLCATSIPGLARNEQFFGPGTRLTVL.

This rearrangement joins TRBV18 to TRBJ1-3; 7 nucleotides line up with TRBD1. Per the germline V gene, CDR1 is KGHSH and CDR2 is LQKENI. The CDR3 is 16 amino acids. Unmatched junction bases numbered 7, after V lost 4 bases and J lost 1 base. The CDR3 nucleotides read TGTGCCAGCTCACTCCCGACAGGGAGGTCTGGAAACACCATATATTTT. This codes for CASSLPTGRSGNTIYF. Together with reference TRBV18 and TRBJ1-3, the CDR3 gives the full variable domain: NAGVMQNPRHLVRRRGQEARLRCSPMKGHSHVYWYRQLPEEGLKFMVYLQKENIIDESGMPKERFSAEFPKEGPSILRIQQVVRGDSAAYFCASSLPTGRSGNTIYFGEGSWLTVV.

This clone was recorded many times. This chain connects TRBV4-3 to TRBJ2-6, with a possible D match to TRBD1 (6 bases). Trimming stripped 5 bases from V and 3 bases from J, with 14 bases between. The germline V gene has CDR1 LGHNA and CDR2 YSLEER. CDR3 length equals 16 residues. CDR3 DNA sequence: TGCGCCAGCAGCATACAGACAGGTGGTGGGGCCAACGTCCTGACTTTC. It translates to CASSIQTGGGANVLTF.